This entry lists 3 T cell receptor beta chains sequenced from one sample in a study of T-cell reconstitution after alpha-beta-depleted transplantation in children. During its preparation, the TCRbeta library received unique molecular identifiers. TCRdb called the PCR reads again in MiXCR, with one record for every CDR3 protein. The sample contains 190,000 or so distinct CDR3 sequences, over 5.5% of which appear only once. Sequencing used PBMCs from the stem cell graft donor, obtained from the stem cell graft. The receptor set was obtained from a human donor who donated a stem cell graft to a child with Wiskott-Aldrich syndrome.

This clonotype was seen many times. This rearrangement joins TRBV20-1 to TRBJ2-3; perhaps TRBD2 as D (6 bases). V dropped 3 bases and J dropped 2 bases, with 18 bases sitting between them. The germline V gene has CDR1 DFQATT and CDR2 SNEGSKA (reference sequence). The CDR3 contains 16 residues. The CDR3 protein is CSASSGVSLSTDTQYF. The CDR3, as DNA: TGCAGTGCTAGTTCGGGAGTGAGCTTGTCCACAGATACGCAGTATTTT.

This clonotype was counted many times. CDR3 nucleotide sequence: TGTGCCAGCAGTGAAGTGGTCTCTGGAAACACCATATATTTT. Translation: CASSEVVSGNTIYF. This chain joins TRBV6-1 and TRBJ1-3; no reliable D call. The CDR3 is 14 residues long. The V gene lost 1 base and the J gene lost 0 bases, with 4 bases spanning the gap. CDR1 and CDR2 from the germline V gene are MNHNS and SASEGT.

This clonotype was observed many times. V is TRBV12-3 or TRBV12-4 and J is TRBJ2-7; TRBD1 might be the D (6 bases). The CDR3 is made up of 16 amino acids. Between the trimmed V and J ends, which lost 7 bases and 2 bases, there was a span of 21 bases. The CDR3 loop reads CASTQGIGPWAYEQYF. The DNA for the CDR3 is TGTGCCAGCACCCAGGGGATAGGTCCCTGGGCCTACGAGCAGTACTTC.